This T cell receptor beta chain came from a study of control samples from healthy donors and cancer patients. TCRdb's table, derived via immunoSEQ multiplex PCR, lists solely in-frame clones and lacks some. The table has about 150,000 clones, 85% to 95% seen once. The CDR3 totals 14 residues. The germline V gene encodes CDR1 SNHLY and CDR2 FYNNEI. Trimming cost V 6 bases and J 3 bases; bases outside gene matches: 4. Sequenced input: blood. The sequence derives from a woman in her forties in good health. The chain couples TRBV2 to TRBJ1-1; 10 bases align to TRBD1. The CDR3 DNA reads as TGTGCCAGCAGCAAAGGACAGGGGGACACTGAAGCTTTCTTT. Translation gives CASSKGQGDTEAFF.